Sequencing of this T cell receptor beta chain was carried out in a study of shared clonotypes between healthy human individuals. Using roughly 180 ng DNA, tens of thousands of T cell genomes, the sorted-subset replicate PCRs were run. Only in-frame clones appear in the TCRdb table, and some are missing; sequencing was by immunoSEQ multiplex PCR. The sample consists of 750,000 to 1,000,000 clones, around 92% of them appearing once. Naive CD8 cells lacked CD45RO and underwent positive selection for CCR7, leaving out terminally differentiated effector memory CD45RA+ cells. V lost 4 bases and J 2 bases, leaving 14 bases between the germline ends. This CDR3 is built from 15 residues. Germline V gives CDR1 MGHDK, CDR2 SYGVNS. Study-wide results and limits: The study drew on few donors, limiting represented genetic and exposure-history diversity.

On this clone: What it binds is unknown.

This TCR was sampled from a man between 25 and 39 years old in good health. The sample comprised naive CD8+ T cells sorted from blood. The V and J genes are TRBV25-1 and TRBJ1-1; D gene unclear. The DNA of the CDR3 is TGTGCCAGCAGTGTGGGGTCTATGCTTAACACTGAAGCTTTCTTT. This sequence encodes CASSVGSMLNTEAFF.